This T cell receptor (beta chain) appears in the sequencing data of a study of blood T cell repertoires in COVID-19. Study background: Donors in the United States, Italy and Spain gave samples during acute or convalescent COVID-19. The analysed material was cDNA or gDNA that came from T cells, B-cell-depleted T cells, or PBMCs.

Authors' data handling: Scientists estimated how many nucleated cells there were by amplifying reference gene primers. Profiled with immunoSEQ multiplex PCR; TCRdb holds only in-frame clones, not every one. The V and J calls and clone size come from that table; D and trimming were worked out from the DNA. The sample consists of around 170,000 clones, roughly 90% of them appearing once. CDR1 SGHDT and CDR2 YYEEEE come from the germline V gene. Trimming took 2 bases from V and 5 from J, leaving 7 bases between them. The CDR3 is made up of 12 amino acids. The sequenced sample consisted of peripheral blood. This chain connects TRBV5-6 to TRBJ1-2; no clear D. This TCR derives from a man in his 60s with acute or convalescent COVID-19. This CDR3 reads CASSFRSYGYTF. The CDR3 coding sequence is TGTGCCAGCAGCTTTAGGAGTTATGGCTACACCTTC. Combining the CDR3 with reference TRBV5-6 and TRBJ1-2 gives the whole variable domain DAGVTQSPTHLIKTRGQQVTLRCSPKSGHDTVSWYQQALGQGPQFIFQYYEEEERQRGNFPDRFSGHQFPNYSSELNVNALLLGDSALYLCASSFRSYGYTFGSGTRLTVV.